Below are 25 T cell receptor beta chains sequenced from a single sample in a study of blood T cell repertoires in COVID-19. Produced via immunoSEQ multiplex PCR; TCRdb's table is partial and in-frame only. The repertoire holds roughly 140,000 clones, with 70% to 90% as singletons. The sequenced material came from peripheral blood. The receptors stem from an older woman with COVID-19, enrolled during active disease.

This clone was recorded once. The V gene is TRBV2, the J gene TRBJ2-6; tentatively, D is TRBD1 (5 bases). The CDR3 runs 18 residues. Germline V gene lookup returns CDR1 SNHLY and CDR2 FYNNEI. With 8 bases removed from V and 0 bases from J, the gap between germline ends came to 20 bases. The CDR3 protein is CASHHPQGFSSGANVLTF. CDR3 DNA sequence: TGTGCCAGCCATCATCCTCAGGGTTTTAGCTCTGGGGCCAACGTCCTGACTTTC. The full variable domain, completed using reference TRBV2 and TRBJ2-6, is EPEVTQTPSHQVTQMGQEVILRCVPISNHLYFYWYRQILGQKVEFLVSFYNNEISEKSEIFDDQFSVERPDGSNFTLKIRSTKLEDSAMYFCASHHPQGFSSGANVLTFGAGSRLTVL.

The rearrangement links TRBV27 to TRBJ2-7, with TRBD1 as a possible D gene (7 bases). The CDR3 runs to 14 residues. Germline CDR1 is MNHEY and CDR2 is SMNVEV (reference sequence). V gave up 5 bases and J gave up 4 bases, with 15 bases separating them. The CDR3 reads CASSIRGEGYEQYF. As DNA, the CDR3 is TGTGCCAGCAGTATCAGGGGGGAAGGTTACGAGCAGTACTTC.

The chain is built from TRBV7-3 and TRBJ2-7; maybe TRBD2 (5 bases). The germline CDR1 and CDR2 sequences are SGHTA and FQGTGA. Trimming took off 1 base at V and 7 bases at J, with 8 bases between the two ends. The CDR3 is 12 residues long. The CDR3 nucleotides are TGTGCCAGCAGCTTAAGCGGGCAGGAGCAGTACTTC. This sequence encodes CASSLSGQEQYF.

V usage is TRBV19 and J usage is TRBJ2-5, with D hard to call. This CDR3 is built from 15 residues. Trimming cost V 10 bases and J 7 bases, with 25 bases left between them. From germline, CDR1 is LNHDA and CDR2 SQIVND (reference sequence). The CDR3 DNA follows: TGTGCCACAGCACCCGCCAGCAGTTCAAGAGGGACCCAGTACTTC. Translation: CATAPASSSRGTQYF.

The chain combines TRBV27 with TRBJ1-5; no clear D. The CDR3 runs 13 residues. Per germline, CDR1 MNHEY and CDR2 SMNVEV (reference sequence). V was pared by 2 bases and J by 5 bases, with 7 bases between. CDR3 in amino acids: CASSLREDQPQHF. The CDR3 nucleotides read TGTGCCAGCAGTTTAAGGGAGGATCAGCCCCAGCATTTT.

V and J are TRBV2 and TRBJ2-3, with 10 bases that match TRBD2. CDR1 is SNHLY and CDR2 is FYNNEI in the germline V gene. This CDR3 is 14 amino acids long. With V trimmed by 7 bases and J by 4 bases, 5 bases remained unmatched. This CDR3 is CASNPAGGPDTQYF. The CDR3 nucleotides are TGTGCCAGCAACCCAGCGGGGGGGCCAGATACGCAGTATTTT.

The chain employs TRBV2 and TRBJ1-6; D may be TRBD1 (5 bases). Trimming took 6 bases from V and 9 from J, leaving 18 bases between them. CDR3 length: 15 residues. Germline loops: CDR1 SNHLY, CDR2 FYNNEI. CDR3 region: CASRVSGRDPSPLHF. In DNA form, the CDR3 reads TGTGCCAGCAGGGTTTCGGGGAGGGACCCTTCACCCCTCCACTTT.

The chain joins TRBV6-5 to TRBJ1-5; no clear D. This CDR3 has 11 amino acids. V was pared by 5 bases and J by 9 bases, with 8 bases between. Germline V CDR1 and CDR2: MNHEY, SVGAGI. The CDR3 sequence: CASSPIGPQHF. The CDR3 DNA is TGTGCCAGCAGTCCAATCGGGCCCCAGCATTTT.

V gene TRBV2 combines with J gene TRBJ1-6, with TRBD1 identical over 7 bases. The CDR3 is 15 amino acids. CDR1 is SNHLY, CDR2 FYNNEI, per germline. Trimming took 4 bases from V and 5 from J; bases not matched to a gene: 5. CDR3 coding DNA: TGTGCCAGCAGTGTCGACAGGGCGGATAATTCACCCCTCCACTTT. This gives the protein CASSVDRADNSPLHF.

The J gene is TRBJ1-2, the V gene TRBV6-1, with D possibly being TRBD1 (5 bases). Germline-derived CDR1 and CDR2 are MNHNS and SASEGT. This CDR3 is 16 amino acids long. V lost 1 base, J lost 3 bases, and 15 bases lay in between. CDR3 sequence (DNA): TGTGCCAGCAGTGAAGTCGAAGGGGTATCACACTATGGCTACACCTTC. It translates to CASSEVEGVSHYGYTF.

Concerning this clone: Relative to the germline gene, one junction end is altered; a read error may explain this. The chain is built from TRBV14 and TRBJ1-2, with no clear D. CDR3 size: 14 residues. The germline CDR1 and CDR2 sequences are SGHDN and FVKESK. CDR3 region: CASSQEVSAYSYTF. CDR3 DNA sequence: TGTGCCAGCAGCCAAGAAGTCAGCGCCTATAGCTACACCTTC.

The chain carries TRBV2 and TRBJ1-4, with TRBD1 identical over 7 bases. Looked up from germline, CDR1 is SNHLY and CDR2 is FYNNEI. V lost 6 bases to trimming and J lost 0 bases; unmatched junction nucleotides: 7. The length of the CDR3 is 16 residues. In nucleotides, the CDR3 is TGTGCCAGCAGCCCGGACAGGTTGGCAACTAATGAAAAACTGTTTTTT. Translating it yields CASSPDRLATNEKLFF.

This sequence joins TRBV9 and TRBJ2-3, with 12 bases matching TRBD2. CDR1 and CDR2 from the germline V gene are SGDLS and YYNGEE. This CDR3 comprises 16 residues. The V and J ends lost 0 bases and 4 bases, in that order; junction bases with no gene match: 3. The CDR3 bases are TGTGCCAGCAGCGTAGAGCTAGCGGGGGGGGCAGATACGCAGTATTTT. It yields the protein CASSVELAGGADTQYF. Drawing the rest from reference TRBV9 and TRBJ2-3, the complete variable domain is DSGVTQTPKHLITATGQRVTLRCSPRSGDLSVYWYQQSLDQGLQFLIQYYNGEERAKGNILERFSAQQFPDLHSELNLSSLELGDSALYFCASSVELAGGADTQYFGPGTRLTVL.

The chain joins TRBV7-2 to TRBJ2-1, with 8 positions matching TRBD1. Germline V gives CDR1 SGHTA, CDR2 FQGNSA. The CDR3 spans 14 residues. Trimming cost V 1 base and J 10 bases; bases outside gene matches: 6. The CDR3 coding sequence is TGTGCCAGCAGCTTAGGGACAGGGACGACGGAGCAGTTCTTC. It encodes CASSLGTGTTEQFF.

In its sample, this clone was seen a few times. The chain recombines TRBV7-9 with TRBJ1-3; 9 bases fit TRBD1. The CDR3 is made up of 13 amino acids. Germline trimming cut 5 bases from V and 7 bases from J; bases unmatched to any gene: 3. Per the germline V gene, CDR1 is SEHNR and CDR2 is FQNEAQ (reference sequence). In DNA, the CDR3 is TGTGCCAGCAGCCCCGGGACAGGGAACACCATATATTTT. It translates to CASSPGTGNTIYF. Together with reference TRBV7-9 and TRBJ1-3, the CDR3 gives the full variable domain: DTGVSQNPRHKITKRGQNVTFRCDPISEHNRLYWYRQTLGQGPEFLTYFQNEAQLEKSRLLSDRFSAERPKGSFSTLEIQRTEQGDSAMYLCASSPGTGNTIYFGEGSWLTVV.

The chain employs TRBV7-2 and TRBJ1-1; tentative D call: TRBD1 (5 bases). V shed 3 bases and J shed 4 bases, with 9 bases lying between them. This CDR3 comprises 13 residues. Germline V gives CDR1 SGHTA, CDR2 FQGNSA. The CDR3 spells CASSFQGPTEAFF. Written as DNA, the CDR3 is TGTGCCAGCAGCTTCCAGGGCCCCACTGAAGCTTTCTTT.

This clone was detected a few times. The genes are TRBV18 and TRBJ1-5; TRBD1 agrees at 7 bases. CDR1 and CDR2 from the germline V gene are KGHSH and LQKENI. The CDR3 covers 14 residues. Unmatched junction bases numbered 9, after V lost 6 bases and J lost 7 bases. Here the CDR3 DNA reads TGTGCCAGCTCTCGACAGGGTATCGGGCAGCCCCAGCATTTT. It codes for CASSRQGIGQPQHF.

The chain links TRBV3-1 (or the pseudogene TRBV3-2) to TRBJ2-2, with TRBD1 matching over 9 bases. The germline CDR1 and CDR2 sequences are LGHDT and YNNKEL (reference sequence). V shed 5 bases and J 4 bases; nucleotides not matched to a gene: 5. CDR3 length: 15 residues. The CDR3 here is CASSGTGLGTGELFF. The CDR3, as DNA: TGTGCCAGCAGCGGGACAGGGTTGGGCACCGGGGAGCTGTTTTTT.

This clone has a single count. The chain recombines TRBV6-5 with TRBJ2-1; 11 bases are a match to TRBD2. Germline values: CDR1 MNHEY, CDR2 SVGAGI. The CDR3 is made up of 16 amino acids. V shed 4 bases, J shed 8 bases, and the junction held 10 bases outside the gene matches. This CDR3 reads CASSSTLAGGGDEQFF. Here the CDR3 DNA reads TGTGCCAGCAGTTCCACGCTAGCGGGGGGCGGGGATGAGCAGTTCTTC.

The V gene is TRBV19, the J gene TRBJ2-2; TRBD2 agrees at 7 bases. Unmatched junction bases numbered 4, after V lost 3 bases and J lost 6 bases. Germline V gives CDR1 LNHDA, CDR2 SQIVND (reference sequence). The CDR3 consists of 14 residues. In DNA form, the CDR3 reads TGTGCCAGTAGTATGGGAACTAGCGCCGGGGAGCTGTTTTTT. It yields the protein CASSMGTSAGELFF.

V and J are TRBV6-2 or TRBV6-3 and TRBJ2-7; D might be TRBD1 (6 bases). Trimming removed 5 bases at V and 3 bases at J, with 14 bases between. This CDR3 spans 14 amino acids. Per the germline V gene, CDR1 is MNHEY and CDR2 is SVGEGT. CDR3 DNA sequence: TGTGCCAGCAGTCCACAGGGCTCGCACTACGAGCAGTACTTC. Protein sequence: CASSPQGSHYEQYF.

Only a few counts were recorded for this clone. The chain employs TRBV4-3 and TRBJ2-1; TRBD2 matches at 10 bases. This CDR3 is built from 16 residues. Germline CDR1 reads LGHNA; CDR2 reads YSLEER. V lost 5 bases to trimming and J lost 7 bases; unmatched junction nucleotides: 11. As DNA, the CDR3 is TGCGCCAGCAGCGCCGCCCGGACTAGCGGATGGAATGAGCAGTTCTTC. Translated: CASSAARTSGWNEQFF.

The gene calls are TRBV7-3 and TRBJ1-1; D is possibly TRBD1 (6 bases). Trimming stripped 2 bases from V and 7 bases from J, with 8 bases between. The CDR3 runs to 12 residues. Germline V lookup: CDR1 SGHTA, CDR2 FQGTGA. CDR3 residues: CASSLEGHEAFF. The DNA for the CDR3 is TGTGCCAGCAGCTTAGAGGGACATGAAGCTTTCTTT.

This clone has just one count. V is TRBV5-6 and J is TRBJ2-7; D is ambiguous. Germline-derived CDR1 and CDR2 are SGHDT and YYEEEE. The CDR3 length is 18 residues. V was cut by 5 bases and J by 0 bases, with 24 bases left in between. CDR3 nucleotides: TGTGCCAGCAGGCTCCCGGTACGACCTCGACAAATCTCCTACGAGCAGTACTTC. Translating it yields CASRLPVRPRQISYEQYF.

A note on this clone: At one end, the junction sequence differs from germline, possibly due to a read error. The chain recombines TRBV5-1 with TRBJ2-7, with TRBD1 identical over 12 bases. This CDR3 comprises 17 residues. The germline CDR1 and CDR2 sequences are SGHRS and YFSETQ. The CDR3 DNA follows: TGCGCCAGCAGCTCGGGACAGGGGGCGATCTTCGGGTACGGGCAGTACTTC. Translated, it gives CASSSGQGAIFGYGQYF.